The following is a TCR beta chain sequence with its context. This specimen comes from a study of cytotoxic CD8 clonotypes in ibrutinib-treated CLL. Looking at the study overall: Recorded responses included around 24 partial and 2 complete; following median approximately 5.5 years, approximately 14 stayed remitted and about 12 progressed.

The TCR beta libraries used 2 to 2.5 micrograms of genomic DNA that came from cryopreserved PBMCs. Some clones are missing from TCRdb's copy, which holds only in-frame ones; the method was immunoSEQ multiplex PCR. The data hold around 130,000 clones, with around 84% observed a single time. Sequenced here: PBMCs, sampled after 24 months of ibrutinib treatment. This receptor was obtained from a human donor with chronic lymphocytic leukemia.

Written as DNA, the CDR3 is TGTGCCAGCAGTTTAGACAGGGGGACTGGGGAGCAGTACTTC. Protein product: CASSLDRGTGEQYF. This rearrangement joins TRBV28 to TRBJ2-7, with 9 bases lining up with TRBD1. CDR1 and CDR2 (germline): MDHEN, SYDVKM. After removal of 2 bases from V and 7 bases from J, the junction contained 6 bases not matched to a gene. This CDR3 region has 14 residues.